The 28 T cell receptor beta chains presented below share a single source sample, sequenced in a study of T cells in women clearing cervical HPV infection (dated by TCRdb to 2017 to 2018). Libraries came from the immunoSEQ multiplex PCR assay. TCRdb stores this immuneACCESS table with in-frame sequences only. Part of the clones is absent; in the studies checked, under half of the shortfall reflects unresolved V genes, and no reason is known for the rest. The sample table holds about 30,000 clones. 4.3% of the sample is taken by the ten largest. What was sequenced was blood buffy coat. These receptors were taken from a woman between 18 and 70 years old with a cervical HPV16 infection that either progressed to CIN3+ or cleared (not recorded which).

CDR3 sequence reads: CASSPGTSGTDTQYF. The CDR3 DNA, read in part, is TGTGCCAGCAGCCCCGGGACTAGCGGAACAGATACG. The chain carries TRBV5-6 and TRBJ2-3; 11 bases map to TRBD2. The read stops 3 residues short of the end of the CDR3; the missing end is completed from the germline J gene. J was trimmed by 3 bases and V by 4 bases; bases with no gene match: 4. The CDR3 runs 15 residues. The V gene's germline CDR1 is SGHDT and CDR2 YYEEEE.

Comments on this clone: The DNA ends 3 residues before the CDR3 does, and the rest of the CDR3 is filled in from the germline J gene. This rearrangement joins TRBV6-2 or TRBV6-3 to TRBJ2-3; D uncertain. The CDR3 runs to 14 residues. Germline lookup yields CDR1 MNHEY and CDR2 SVGEGT. CDR3 protein: CASRLSASRWTQYF. The sequenced part of the CDR3 DNA is TGTGCCAGCAGGCTTTCCGCCAGTCGCTGGACG.

About this clone itself: The sequence runs out 3 residues before the end of the CDR3; the remainder is reconstructed from the germline J gene. J is TRBJ2-7 and V is TRBV20-1, with 7 nucleotides matching TRBD2. V lost 1 base and J lost 0; bases outside the gene matches: 3. Germline CDR1 reads DFQATT; CDR2 reads SNEGSKA (reference sequence). CDR3 length: 14 residues. The CDR3 DNA, read in part, is TGCAGTGCTAGAGCGGGGGGTCCCTCCTACGAG. Translated, it gives CSARAGGPSYE. The complete CDR3 reads CSARAGGPSYEQYF.

Note on this clone: The CDR3 extends 3 residues past the end of the read, so its final part is completed from the germline J gene. Other DNA variants within this sample encode the same CDR3. The chain links TRBV20-1 to TRBJ2-7, with D perhaps TRBD2 (6 bases). The CDR3 runs 14 residues. Trimming cost V 6 bases and J 2 bases, with 17 bases left between them. CDR1 is DFQATT, CDR2 SNEGSKA, per germline (reference sequence). The CDR3 reads CSATVGTGAYEQYF. The CDR3 DNA, read in part, is TGCAGTGCCACAGTAGGGACTGGGGCCTACGAG.

Judged by frequency, this clone is medium-sized. The CDR3 end lies 3 residues beyond the end of the read and is filled in from the germline J gene. J is TRBJ1-2 and V is TRBV5-1; a possible D gene is TRBD1 (6 bases). Germline lookup yields CDR1 SGHRS and CDR2 YFSETQ. The CDR3 contains 14 residues. Between the trimmed V and J ends, which lost 2 bases and 6 bases, there was a span of 14 bases. The sequenced part of the CDR3 DNA is TGCGCCAGCAGCTTAAACAGGGTGGGGCATGGC. This sequence encodes CASSLNRVGHG. The full CDR3 protein is CASSLNRVGHGYTF.

Regarding this clone: The observed sequence ends 3 residues before the CDR3 terminus, with the missing tail filled in from the germline J gene. The rearrangement joins TRBV5-1 to TRBJ1-1, with 7 bases identical to TRBD1. J lost 5 bases, V lost 7 bases, and 11 bases had no gene match. CDR1 SGHRS and CDR2 YFSETQ come from the germline V gene. CDR3 size: 14 residues. The DNA read from the CDR3 is TGCGCCAGCGAGGAGGGGGACAGTGGGACTGAA. Translated, it gives CASEEGDSGTE. The entire CDR3 protein reads CASEEGDSGTEAFF.

On this clone itself: Sequencing ends 3 residues short of the CDR3 end; the germline J gene provides the rest. The chain carries TRBV20-1 and TRBJ2-5, with 7 bases fitting TRBD1. This CDR3 has 17 residues. Germline V gene sequence: CDR1 DFQATT, CDR2 SNEGSKA (reference sequence). CDR3 protein: CSAWAARGNVSTDTQYF. The sequenced CDR3 bases are TGCAGTGCTTGGGCGGCCAGGGGGAATGTTAGCACAGATACC.

As concerns this clone: The read ends 3 residues shy of where the CDR3 ends; the end is completed using the germline J gene. V usage is TRBV19 and J usage is TRBJ1-4, with D maybe TRBD1 (5 bases). V was shortened by 6 bases and J by 8 bases, with 19 bases between the two germline ends. CDR3 length: 15 residues. Germline V gene lookup returns CDR1 LNHDA and CDR2 SQIVND (reference sequence). The CDR3 sequence: CASSPSRRRGEKLFF. CDR3 DNA, as far as it was read: TGTGCCAGTAGCCCCTCCCGGCGGCGGGGCGAAAAA.

Worth noting for this clone: The CDR3 end falls 3 residues outside the read, so it is completed with the germline J gene. The rearrangement links TRBV18 to TRBJ2-3, with D possibly being TRBD1 (7 bases). The CDR3 consists of 15 residues. Germline V CDR1 and CDR2: KGHSH, LQKENI. The DNA read from the CDR3 is TGTGCCAGCTCACCGCTCCAGGGGGGCGGAGAGACG. Translation gives CASSPLQGGGET. The CDR3 in full is CASSPLQGGGETQYF.

CDR3 loop: CASSRDRGWETQYF. The part of the CDR3 DNA that was read is TGTGCCAGCTCACGGGACAGGGGATGGGAGACC. The chain couples TRBV18 to TRBJ2-5; TRBD1 matches at 10 bases. Read sequence stops 3 residues before the CDR3 end, and the germline J gene provides the missing end. CDR1 is KGHSH and CDR2 is LQKENI in the germline V gene. J was trimmed by 5 bases and V by 4 bases; bases with no gene match: 4. The CDR3 contains 14 residues. Combining the CDR3 with reference TRBV18 and TRBJ2-5 gives the whole variable domain NAGVMQNPRHLVRRRGQEARLRCSPMKGHSHVYWYRQLPEEGLKFMVYLQKENIIDESGMPKERFSAEFPKEGPSILRIQQVVRGDSAAYFCASSRDRGWETQYFGPGTRLLVL.

The sequenced CDR3 bases are TGTGCCAGTACGGACAGTCGTAGAGATGAAAAA. Translating it yields CASTDSRRDEK. The entire CDR3 protein reads CASTDSRRDEKLFF. This chain connects TRBV19 to TRBJ1-4; possibly TRBD1 for D (6 bases). The sequenced fragment ends 3 residues before the CDR3 boundary, so the rest is inferred from the germline J gene. The CDR3 runs 14 residues. The V end lost 7 bases, the J end lost 6 bases, and 15 bases lay between the germline ends. CDR1 is LNHDA and CDR2 is SQIVND in the germline V gene (reference sequence).

About this clone: The sequence runs out 3 residues before the end of the CDR3; the remainder is reconstructed from the germline J gene. The rearrangement links TRBV20-1 to TRBJ2-7; 11 nucleotides align to TRBD1. Germline V gives CDR1 DFQATT, CDR2 SNEGSKA (reference sequence). The ends lost 4 bases at V and 3 bases at J; junction bases unmatched: 8. This CDR3 is built from 15 residues. The CDR3 bases that were read are TGCAGTGCTATTCCGGGACAGGGGGATATCTACGAG. Its translation is CSAIPGQGDIYE. The whole CDR3 reads CSAIPGQGDIYEQYF.

About this clone itself: The CDR3 extends 3 residues past the end of the read, so its final part is completed from the germline J gene. The V call is TRBV19, the J call TRBJ1-2, with a weak D call TRBD1 (6 bases). The CDR3 is 13 amino acids. Germline CDR1 reads LNHDA; CDR2 reads SQIVND (reference sequence). Trimming removed 7 bases from V and 4 bases from J, with 13 bases in between. The CDR3 sequence: CASTRGGLYGYTF. The sequenced part of the CDR3 DNA is TGTGCCAGTACAAGGGGGGGCCTCTATGGC.

Notes on this clone: The CDR3 is cut off 3 residues early in the read; its end comes from the germline J gene. J is TRBJ1-2 and V is TRBV2; 7 nucleotides agree with TRBD1. V lost 5 bases and J lost 4; bases outside the gene matches: 4. From germline, CDR1 is SNHLY and CDR2 FYNNEI. The CDR3 contains 13 residues. The CDR3 sequence: CASSTGEGYGYTF. Partial CDR3 DNA: TGTGCCAGCAGTACAGGGGAGGGCTATGGC.

Worth noting for this clone: The read finishes 3 residues shy of the CDR3 end, and the germline J gene is used to complete it. The gene calls are TRBV2 and TRBJ2-7, with D perhaps given as TRBD1 or TRBD2 (5 bases each). Germline lookup yields CDR1 SNHLY and CDR2 FYNNEI. The V end was cut by 5 bases, the J end by 5 bases, with 10 bases between. CDR3 length: 12 residues. The sequenced CDR3 bases are TGTGCCAGCAGTACCCAGGGAGACGAG. As protein: CASSTQGDE. The full CDR3 sequence reads CASSTQGDEQYF.

Turning to this clone: The CDR3 end falls 3 residues outside the read, so it is completed with the germline J gene. The V call is TRBV30, the J call TRBJ1-5, with D possibly being TRBD1 (5 bases). Trimming shortened V by 4 bases and J by 2 bases, and 9 bases separated the two germline ends. This CDR3 spans 13 amino acids. Germline CDR1 reads GTSNPN; CDR2 reads SVGIG (reference sequence). CDR3 DNA, as far as it was read: TGTGCCTGGACGGGGGGAGGCAATCAGCCC. It codes for CAWTGGGNQP. The whole CDR3 protein reads CAWTGGGNQPQHF.

Regarding this clone: Germline is not matched at one junction end, which may reflect a read error. The read falls 3 residues short of the CDR3 end, and the missing part is taken from the germline J gene. V usage is TRBV4-2 and J usage is TRBJ2-1; possible D gene TRBD1, 7 bases. Germline values: CDR1 LGHNA, CDR2 YNFKEQ. CDR3 length: 13 amino acids. The part of the CDR3 DNA that was read is TGCGCCAGCAGCCAGGGGGGAGGAAATGAG. It codes for CASSQGGGNE. The whole CDR3 protein is CASSQGGGNEQFF.

About this clone: The read ends 3 residues before the CDR3 terminus; that terminus is restored from the germline J gene. The chain joins TRBV7-2 to TRBJ2-2; D possibly corresponds to TRBD1 (5 bases). V was clipped by 1 base and J by 4 bases, with 7 bases between them. The CDR3 is 14 residues long. The V gene's germline CDR1 is SGHTA and CDR2 FQGNSA. The CDR3 DNA, read in part, is TGTGCCAGCAGCTTAGTTCAGGGCACCGGGGAG. Its protein is CASSLVQGTGE. In full, the CDR3 is CASSLVQGTGELFF. Variable domain in full (rest from reference TRBV7-2 and TRBJ2-2): GAGVSQSPSNKVTEKGKDVELRCDPISGHTALYWYRQSLGQGLEFLIYFQGNSAPDKSGLPSDRFSAERTGGSVSTLTIQRTQQEDSAVYLCASSLVQGTGELFFGEGSRLTVL.

The DNA read from the CDR3 is TGTGCCAGCAGCTTAGAGGGGACAAGGGGGCAA. Translation gives CASSLEGTRGQ. In full, the CDR3 reads CASSLEGTRGQAFF. This chain links TRBV11-2 with TRBJ1-1, with 7 nucleotides matching TRBD1. The sequence runs out 3 residues before the end of the CDR3; the remainder is reconstructed from the germline J gene. CDR3 size: 14 residues. The V gene's germline CDR1 is SGHAT and CDR2 FQNNGV.

The DNA read from the CDR3 is TGTGCCTGGAAGGGTGGCAATCAGCCC. Residues: CAWKGGNQP. The CDR3 reads in full as CAWKGGNQPQHF. V is TRBV30 and J is TRBJ1-5; no clear D gene. The read terminates 3 residues ahead of where the CDR3 ends, so the germline J gene completes it. This CDR3 is built from 12 residues. Germline assignment: CDR1 GTSNPN and CDR2 SVGIG (reference sequence). The V end lost 4 bases, the J end lost 2 bases, and 6 bases lay between the germline ends. Full variable domain (rest looked up from reference TRBV30 and TRBJ1-5): SQTIHQWPATLVQPVGSPLSLECTVEGTSNPNLYWYRQAAGRGLQLLFYSVGIGQISSEVPQNLSASRPQDRQFILSSKKLLLSDSGFYLCAWKGGNQPQHFGDGTRLSIL.

Worth noting for this clone: The read falls 3 residues short of the CDR3 end, and the missing part is taken from the germline J gene. This rearrangement joins TRBV7-2 to TRBJ2-1; maybe TRBD2 (6 bases). In germline, CDR1 is SGHTA, CDR2 FQGNSA. V dropped 2 bases and J dropped 8 bases, with 10 bases sitting between them. The CDR3 covers 13 residues. The CDR3: CASSLRSGDEQFF. CDR3 bases read: TGTGCCAGCAGCTTAAGATCGGGGGATGAG.

Worth noting for this clone: The sequenced fragment ends 3 residues before the CDR3 boundary, so the rest is inferred from the germline J gene. The chain uses TRBV5-1 and TRBJ1-1, with 9 bases that match TRBD1. Germline CDR1 reads SGHRS; CDR2 reads YFSETQ. Germline trimming cut 0 bases from V and 0 bases from J; bases unmatched to any gene: 3. There are 16 residues in the CDR3. The sequenced part of the CDR3 DNA is TGCGCCAGCAGCTTGGGACAGGGGGGTTTGAACACTGAA. This translates into CASSLGQGGLNTE. The full CDR3 is CASSLGQGGLNTEAFF.

On this clone: Read sequence stops 3 residues before the CDR3 end, and the germline J gene provides the missing end. The chain is built from TRBV12-3 or TRBV12-4 and TRBJ2-2; TRBD2 is a possible D gene (5 bases). V lost 2 bases and J lost 4, with 14 bases in between. The CDR3 spans 16 residues. Incomplete CDR3 DNA: TGTGCCAGCAGTTTAACCCGCCCCGCGGGCACCGGGGAG. Amino acid sequence: CASSLTRPAGTGE. The full CDR3 protein reads CASSLTRPAGTGELFF.

Details on this clone: Sequencing ends 3 residues short of the CDR3 end; the germline J gene provides the rest. The chain employs TRBV20-1 and TRBJ2-1; 8 bases are a match to TRBD1. CDR3 length: 14 residues. Germline CDR1 DFQATT, CDR2 SNEGSKA (reference sequence). The V and J ends lost 3 bases and 1 base, in that order; junction bases with no gene match: 2. The CDR3 loop is CSARTGASYNEQFF. The CDR3 DNA, read in part, is TGCAGTGCTAGGACAGGGGCTTCCTACAATGAG.

This clone ranks as medium-sized in terms of frequency. Read sequence stops 3 residues before the CDR3 end, and the germline J gene provides the missing end. The rearrangement joins TRBV18 to TRBJ2-6; D not certain. Germline assignment: CDR1 KGHSH and CDR2 LQKENI. V lost 5 bases to trimming and J lost 3 bases, with 2 bases between them. The CDR3 extends over 12 amino acids. The chain's CDR3 is CASSYGANVLTF. CDR3 DNA (partial): TGTGCCAGCTCATATGGGGCCAACGTC.

The CDR3 protein is CASSLSVGGTYEQYF. The CDR3 DNA, read in part, is TGTGCCAGCAGCTTAAGTGTAGGGGGAACCTACGAG. The rearrangement joins TRBV7-2 to TRBJ2-7, with a possible D match to TRBD1 (6 bases). The read is 3 residues too short to cover the CDR3 end, so that end is filled in from the germline J gene. Germline assignment: CDR1 SGHTA and CDR2 FQGNSA. The CDR3 extends over 15 amino acids. Trimming shortened V by 2 bases and J by 2 bases, and 13 bases separated the two germline ends.

As regards this clone: The CDR3 end is not reached by the read, which stops 3 residues before it; the germline J gene fills it in. The V call is TRBV2, the J call TRBJ1-4; TRBD1 matches 7 bases. Germline CDR1 is SNHLY and CDR2 is FYNNEI. The CDR3 is 15 residues long. This CDR3 reads CASSGATGSNSPLFF. CDR3 bases read: TGTGCCAGCAGTGGAGCGACAGGGTCTAATTCACCA.

As concerns this clone: The read ends 3 residues before the CDR3 terminus; that terminus is restored from the germline J gene. The chain couples TRBV5-1 to TRBJ1-2; tentatively, D is TRBD1 (6 bases). Trimming took off 4 bases at V and 3 bases at J, with 16 bases between the two ends. Germline CDR1 reads SGHRS; CDR2 reads YFSETQ. This CDR3 is built from 15 residues. The sequenced CDR3 bases are TGCGCCAGCAGCGGATACAGGGTTGAGGACTATGGC. Translation gives CASSGYRVEDYG. The whole CDR3 protein is CASSGYRVEDYGYTF.